What follows is one T cell receptor beta chain and its context. Its cognate antigen is unknown. The data stem from a study of cytomegalovirus exposure and HLA in healthy donors. Trimming took 0 bases from V and 5 from J; bases not matched to a gene: 4. Germline-derived CDR1 and CDR2 are ENHRY and SYGVKD. The CDR3 length is 15 residues. Notes on the study in general: Analyzed later, most CMV-associated TCR beta chains appeared HLA-restricted. Earlier results showed most TCR beta V segments being productive about 87% or about 30% of the time.

PCR used 60 Vbeta primers and 13 Jbeta primers. This table comes from immunoSEQ multiplex PCR, and its TCRdb copy is limited to in-frame clones, with some not included. The sample includes more than 80,000 clones, 70% to 80% seen only once; the top ten take less than 3%. The V call is TRBV10-3, the J call TRBJ2-5; 9 positions agree with TRBD2. The sample taken for sequencing was PBMCs. The origin of this receptor is a female donor in good health and CMV-seronegative. CDR3 sequence (DNA): TGTGCCATCAGTGAGTCTGGCGGGAGGGCGGAGACCCAGTACTTC. Encoded protein: CAISESGGRAETQYF.